Sequencing of this T cell receptor beta chain was carried out in a study of CD8+ T cells in alopecia areata. Treatment: oral pan-JAK inhibitor, 5-10 mg twice daily. V lost 5 bases to trimming and J lost 5 bases, with 10 bases between them. The CDR3 has 13 amino acids. Germline CDR1 MNHEY, CDR2 SVGAGI. After isolation, RNA underwent reverse transcription to generate cDNA as the sequencing template. The method was immunoSEQ multiplex PCR; TCRdb's version includes in-frame clones alone and lacks a portion of them. Found here are 170,000 or so clones, 53% of them singletons; the top ten hold under 14%. Here the sequenced sample was CD8+ T cells sorted from blood, taken at week 24, from a patient treated with tofacitinib. The chain employs TRBV6-5 and TRBJ2-1, with D unresolved. The clonotype was recovered from a human donor with alopecia areata. The CDR3 is CASSSLMDNEQFF. The DNA of the CDR3 is TGTGCCAGCAGTAGCCTTATGGACAATGAGCAGTTCTTC.